This passage covers 22 T cell receptor beta chains from one sample sequenced in a study of early T cells in non-severe SARS-CoV-2 infection. TCRdb re-called the 5' RACE reads through MiXCR, storing one row per CDR3 protein. Of more than 85,000 distinct CDR3 sequences listed, 10% to 15% were seen once; the top ten hold approximately 3.8%. Sequencing was performed on whole blood, taken at baseline. All receptors derive from an adult who was a healthcare worker with PCR-confirmed SARS-CoV-2 infection or an uninfected control (not recorded which).

CDR3: CSARDQAGVGHEQYF. In DNA, the CDR3 is TGCAGTGCTAGAGATCAAGCGGGAGTGGGGCACGAGCAGTACTTC. The chain is built from TRBV20-1 and TRBJ2-7, with 8 positions matching TRBD2. Trimming removed 0 bases from V and 5 bases from J; junction bases left unmatched: 9. The germline V gene encodes CDR1 DFQATT and CDR2 SNEGSKA (reference sequence). This CDR3 has 15 amino acids.

This clonotype has more than one count but fewer than ten. The chain uses TRBV7-9 and TRBJ2-1, with 8 nucleotides matching TRBD1. CDR1 SEHNR and CDR2 FQNEAQ come from the germline V gene (reference sequence). Trimming at V came to 3 bases and at J to 2 bases, leaving 6 bases not matched to a gene. The CDR3 is 16 residues long. CDR3 loop: CASSLGTGLTYNEQFF. DNA of the CDR3: TGTGCCAGCAGCTTGGGGACAGGTCTGACCTACAATGAGCAGTTCTTC.

This clonotype was counted a few times. The V and J genes are TRBV5-1 and TRBJ2-7; D possibly corresponds to TRBD2 (5 bases). The CDR3 covers 14 residues. V shed 0 bases and J shed 4 bases, with 11 bases lying between them. Germline V CDR1 and CDR2: SGHRS, YFSETQ. The CDR3 protein is CASSLGGAEYEQYF. The CDR3 nucleotides are TGCGCCAGCAGCTTGGGGGGAGCGGAATACGAGCAGTACTTC.

This clonotype was counted only a few times. CDR3 loop: CASSPVLLDNEQFF. The DNA of the CDR3 is TGTGCCAGCTCACCTGTTCTTTTGGACAATGAGCAGTTCTTC. The rearrangement joins TRBV18 to TRBJ2-1; unclear D gene. The CDR3 sequence is 14 residues long. V was cut by 3 bases and J by 5 bases, with 11 bases left in between. In germline, CDR1 is KGHSH, CDR2 LQKENI.

The sample holds a few counts of this clonotype. The V and J genes are TRBV3-1 and TRBJ2-1; D is possibly TRBD1 (6 bases). CDR1 LGHDT and CDR2 YNNKEL come from the germline V gene (reference sequence). The CDR3 runs to 16 residues. V lost 4 bases, J lost 0 bases, and 13 bases lay in between. The CDR3 DNA reads TGTGCCAGCAGCCCTAAGACAGGCAGCTCCTACAATGAGCAGTTCTTC. Its translation is CASSPKTGSSYNEQFF.

This clonotype was detected many times. The chain uses TRBV25-1 and TRBJ1-6; unclear D gene. CDR3 size: 15 residues. V was clipped by 6 bases and J by 0 bases, with 9 bases between them. Per germline, CDR1 MGHDK and CDR2 SYGVNS. CDR3 bases: TGTGCCAGCAGCTTCGCGAGCTCCTATAATTCACCCCTCCACTTT. Protein product: CASSFASSYNSPLHF.

The chain recombines TRBV5-1 with TRBJ2-7, with D perhaps TRBD2 (6 bases). CDR3 length equals 14 residues. From germline, CDR1 is SGHRS and CDR2 YFSETQ. Trimming shortened V by 5 bases and J by 1 base, and 13 bases separated the two germline ends. The CDR3 DNA reads TGCGCCAGCAGACGACTAGAGGCTTCCTACGAGCAGTACTTC. Amino acids: CASRRLEASYEQYF. Together with reference TRBV5-1 and TRBJ2-7, the CDR3 gives the full variable domain: KAGVTQTPRYLIKTRGQQVTLSCSPISGHRSVSWYQQTPGQGLQFLFEYFSETQRNKGNFPGRFSGRQFSNSRSEMNVSTLELGDSALYLCASRRLEASYEQYFGPGTRLTVT.

There are a few counts of this clonotype. This sequence joins TRBV9 and TRBJ1-3; D is uncertain. Germline V gene lookup returns CDR1 SGDLS and CDR2 YYNGEE. The V gene lost 3 bases and the J gene lost 0 bases, with 7 bases spanning the gap. The CDR3 covers 14 residues. CDR3 in DNA: TGTGCCAGCAGCGACTACAGCTCTGGAAACACCATATATTTT. Its protein is CASSDYSSGNTIYF. Full variable domain (outside the CDR3, taken from reference TRBV9 and TRBJ1-3): DSGVTQTPKHLITATGQRVTLRCSPRSGDLSVYWYQQSLDQGLQFLIQYYNGEERAKGNILERFSAQQFPDLHSELNLSSLELGDSALYFCASSDYSSGNTIYFGEGSWLTVV.

The chain recombines TRBV7-2 with TRBJ2-1; 9 bases line up with TRBD2. The CDR3 contains 16 residues. V dropped 5 bases and J dropped 7; count of bases not matched to a gene: 12. Germline lookup yields CDR1 SGHTA and CDR2 FQGNSA. DNA of the CDR3: TGTGCCAGCAGCCCCTGGGGAGCGGGAGGCCGGAATGAGCAGTTCTTC. This gives the protein CASSPWGAGGRNEQFF.

This clonotype was recorded many times. This chain links TRBV6-5 with TRBJ2-7; D unresolved. This CDR3 is 13 amino acids long. Per germline, CDR1 MNHEY and CDR2 SVGAGI. Trimming removed 2 bases at V and 3 bases at J, with 8 bases between. This CDR3 is CASSYRTYYEQYF. CDR3 nucleotide sequence: TGTGCCAGCAGTTACAGGACCTACTACGAGCAGTACTTC.

J is TRBJ1-4 and V is TRBV19; D is possibly TRBD1 (6 bases). This CDR3 has 12 residues. Between the trimmed V and J ends, which lost 10 bases and 5 bases, there was a span of 11 bases. In germline, CDR1 is LNHDA, CDR2 SQIVND (reference sequence). CDR3 in DNA: TGTGCCACTTCAGACAGGAATGAAAAACTGTTTTTT. The encoded protein is CATSDRNEKLFF.

V usage is TRBV6-5 and J usage is TRBJ1-1; no clear D. The CDR3 loop spans 15 amino acids. CDR1 MNHEY and CDR2 SVGAGI come from the germline V gene. The V end was cut by 2 bases, the J end by 0 bases, with 10 bases between. CDR3 nucleotides: TGTGCCAGCAGTTACAACGGGGTTATGAACACTGAAGCTTTCTTT. This encodes CASSYNGVMNTEAFF.

The chain joins TRBV20-1 to TRBJ1-1; 10 nucleotides agree with TRBD1. The CDR3 is 16 residues long. Trimming took 5 bases from V and 5 from J; bases not matched to a gene: 14. Germline CDR1 reads DFQATT; CDR2 reads SNEGSKA (reference sequence). CDR3 DNA: TGCAGTGCTCAGACAGGGGGCCGTGCGGGTAGGACTGAAGCTTTCTTT. Amino acids: CSAQTGGRAGRTEAFF.

The rearrangement joins TRBV7-9 to TRBJ2-5, with a weak D call TRBD2 (7 bases). Trimming left V 4 bases short and J 6 bases short, with 15 bases between. CDR3 length: 14 residues. Germline lookup yields CDR1 SEHNR and CDR2 FQNEAQ (reference sequence). The CDR3 DNA sequence: TGTGCCAGCAGCTGGAAAGGGGGGGACCAGACCCAGTACTTC. Translation gives CASSWKGGDQTQYF.

This clonotype was counted only a few times. The junction differs from germline at one of its ends, possibly a read error. The chain has TRBV20-1 and TRBJ2-5; 10 bases are shared with TRBD1. Germline lookup yields CDR1 DFQATT and CDR2 SNEGSKA (reference sequence). This CDR3 has 13 amino acids. DNA for the CDR3: TGCAGTGCTAGAAACGGGACAGGGGCCAGTAGGGACTTC. Translating gives CSARNGTGASRDF.

J is TRBJ1-1 and V is TRBV7-8; the match to TRBD1 covers 8 bases. The CDR3 is made up of 15 amino acids. The V gene end was trimmed by 4 bases and the J gene end by 1 base; junction bases not matched to a gene: 5. CDR1 is SGHVS, CDR2 FQNEAQ, per germline. CDR3 sequence reads: CASSWGTGRNTEAFF. The CDR3 coding sequence is TGTGCCAGCAGCTGGGGGACAGGACGGAACACTGAAGCTTTCTTT.

The chain's CDR3 is CASSAGTTYGYTF. The CDR3 bases are TGTGCCAGCAGTGCCGGGACGACCTATGGCTACACCTTC. The chain joins TRBV6-1 to TRBJ1-2; the D gene is possibly TRBD1 (5 bases). This CDR3 spans 13 amino acids. In germline, CDR1 is MNHNS, CDR2 SASEGT. Deletions cut 4 bases from V and 4 bases from J, with 10 bases between.

This clonotype was seen at least ten times. The chain combines TRBV27 with TRBJ1-1, with D possibly TRBD1 on 5 matching bases. The CDR3 covers 15 residues. CDR1 is MNHEY and CDR2 is SMNVEV in the germline V gene (reference sequence). Trimming pared 1 base from V and 6 bases from J, leaving 15 bases between. CDR3 in amino acids: CASSLYPGPRAEAFF. In DNA form, the CDR3 reads TGTGCCAGCAGTTTATATCCAGGCCCCAGGGCTGAAGCTTTCTTT.

V gene TRBV29-1 combines with J gene TRBJ2-1; maybe TRBD1 (6 bases). V shed 4 bases and J shed 6 bases, with 13 bases lying between them. Per the germline V gene, CDR1 is SQVTM and CDR2 is ANQGSEA. The CDR3 sequence is 13 residues long. The DNA of the CDR3 is TGCAGCGTTGTCTGGGGGCCGGGCAATGAGCAGTTCTTC. Encoded protein: CSVVWGPGNEQFF.

This clonotype was counted at least ten times. This chain uses TRBV18 with TRBJ2-7; a possible D gene is TRBD1 (6 bases). Looked up from germline, CDR1 is KGHSH and CDR2 is LQKENI. V lost 6 bases and J 1 base, leaving 13 bases between the germline ends. The CDR3 has 14 amino acids. The CDR3: CASSGTTRSYEQYF. The CDR3 DNA reads as TGTGCCAGCTCGGGGACAACTCGTTCCTACGAGCAGTACTTC.

This clonotype came up a few times. The chain carries TRBV28 and TRBJ2-6; unclear D gene. CDR1 and CDR2 from the germline V gene are MDHEN and SYDVKM. V was trimmed by 4 bases and J by 4 bases, leaving 14 bases between them. CDR3 length equals 16 residues. The CDR3 DNA reads TGTGCCAGCAGTTCTTCTCCGGGTAGCGGGGCCAACGTCCTGACTTTC. It yields the protein CASSSSPGSGANVLTF.

The rearrangement links TRBV27 to TRBJ1-1; maybe TRBD1 (5 bases). The V and J ends lost 7 bases and 4 bases respectively, with 16 bases between them. Germline V lookup: CDR1 MNHEY, CDR2 SMNVEV (reference sequence). The CDR3 consists of 14 residues. CDR3 protein: CASTRVGGGTEAFF. The CDR3 coding sequence is TGTGCCAGCACCCGTGTCGGGGGGGGCACTGAAGCTTTCTTT.